This T cell receptor (beta chain) was retrieved from a study of blood T cells in healthy people across ages. Points from the study as a whole: Among long-lived donors, naive CD4+ cells were more numerous and diversity higher than in aged donors. Estimates based on one million T cells were treated as lower bounds.

A remark on this clonotype: As yet, its antigen is unknown.

Through a sample-barcoded 5' primer and a J-beta primer mix, a second PCR was run for roughly 6 to 12 cycles. Each CDR3 protein gets one entry after TCRdb re-called the 5' RACE reads with MiXCR. This table holds approximately 940,000 distinct CDR3 sequences, under 50% found once. This CDR3 spans 12 amino acids. Trimming took 11 bases from V and 1 from J, leaving 11 bases between them. The sequence came from a man under 40 in good health. The V gene is TRBV12-3 or TRBV12-4, the J gene TRBJ1-2, with D possibly matching TRBD1 (5 bases). Sequences were obtained from blood. The CDR3 DNA follows: TGTGCCGGGGGGTACAATAACTATGGCTACACCTTC. This gives the protein CAGGYNNYGYTF.